The sequence of this T cell receptor beta chain was determined in a study of OX40 agonist ivuxolimab in advanced cancers. Study-level background: Hepatocellular carcinoma, melanoma, renal cell or head and neck cancer was diagnosed in the dose-escalation patients.

Peripheral blood came from all dose cohorts at three timepoints. Study findings and constraints: With doses of 0.1-3.0 mg/kg, partial responders showed among the lowest clonal expansion.

A note on this clone: Its antigen is undetermined.

Sequencing was performed with immunoSEQ multiplex PCR; in TCRdb, only in-frame clones are kept and a portion is missing. The sample yields tens of thousands of clones, 80% to 90% seen once. With 0 bases removed from V and 0 bases from J, the gap between germline ends came to 12 bases. The CDR3 is 17 residues long. Per the germline V gene, CDR1 is LGHNA and CDR2 is YSLEER. The origin of this receptor is an adult with an advanced solid tumor such as melanoma, head and neck, liver or kidney cancer. V is TRBV4-3 and J is TRBJ1-3; tentative D call: TRBD1 (6 bases). This sample comprised CD4+ or CD8+ T cells sorted from blood, obtained in a trial of the OX40 agonist ivuxolimab. CDR3 nucleotides: TGCGCCAGCAGCCAAGATAGGGGGACCCGCTCTGGAAACACCATATATTTT. Amino acids: CASSQDRGTRSGNTIYF.